This TCR beta chain was profiled in a study of blood T cell repertoires in COVID-19. J lost 5 bases, V lost 4 bases, and 4 bases had no gene match. The CDR3 runs to 15 residues. Germline V gene data show CDR1 as LGHDT and CDR2 as YNNKEL (reference sequence). The authors' processing: Reference gene primers were amplified, and this amplification served to estimate nucleated cell counts. Only in-frame clones appear in the TCRdb table, and some are missing; sequencing was by immunoSEQ multiplex PCR. V and J calls and clone size are those listed in that table; D and trimming were worked out from the DNA. The repertoire consists of roughly 83,000 clones, with around 86% occurring once and the leading ten covering under 8.5%.

The sequence came from a man older than 75 with active or convalescent COVID-19. The genes are TRBV3-1 (or the pseudogene TRBV3-2) and TRBJ2-3, with 12 bases lining up with TRBD2. The sequencing input was peripheral blood. Here the CDR3 reads CASSPGLAGRDTQYF. As DNA, the CDR3 is TGTGCCAGCAGCCCGGGACTAGCGGGCCGAGATACGCAGTATTTT.